One sample yielded the 30 T cell receptor beta chains listed below, sequenced in a study of blood T cell repertoires in COVID-19. Here immunoSEQ multiplex PCR was the method, and the copy in TCRdb shows in-frame clones only, minus some. The table records about 220,000 clones, 84% of them present only once. The source material was peripheral blood. These receptors were taken from a man under 40 with active or convalescent COVID-19.

This sequence joins TRBV5-8 and TRBJ1-5, with 7 bases lining up with TRBD1. From germline, CDR1 is SGHTS and CDR2 YDEGEE. The CDR3 has 15 residues. V gave up 6 bases and J gave up 2 bases; unmatched junction bases: 8. CDR3 sequence reads: CASTKGAGGNQPQHF. CDR3 DNA: TGTGCCAGCACCAAGGGGGCGGGCGGCAATCAGCCCCAGCATTTT.

The J gene is TRBJ2-6, the V gene TRBV5-5; 8 nucleotides align to TRBD1. V was clipped by 4 bases and J by 1 base; unmatched bases: 10. The CDR3 consists of 18 residues. Germline V gives CDR1 SGHKS, CDR2 YYEKEE (reference sequence). The CDR3 DNA is TGTGCCAGCAGCCTTTCAGGGGGCGCGGGGTCTGGGGCCAACGTCCTGACTTTC. This translates into CASSLSGGAGSGANVLTF.

The table lists this clone with a few counts. The rearrangement links TRBV7-2 to TRBJ2-7; D unclear. There are 13 residues in the CDR3. The germline CDR1 and CDR2 sequences are SGHTA and FQGNSA. With 5 bases removed from V and 0 bases from J, the gap between germline ends came to 8 bases. The CDR3 sequence: CASSLTSSYEQYF. CDR3 sequence (DNA): TGTGCCAGCAGCCTCACGAGCTCCTACGAGCAGTACTTC.

This clone was picked up a small number of times. The V gene is TRBV12-3 or TRBV12-4, the J gene TRBJ2-3; unclear D gene. The V and J ends lost 3 bases and 1 base respectively, with 5 bases between them. There are 13 residues in the CDR3. DNA of the CDR3: TGTGCCAGCAGTTTGCAGGGCACAGATACGCAGTATTTT. Translation: CASSLQGTDTQYF.

This chain's CDR3 is CASGRGLTDTQYF. CDR3 sequence (DNA): TGTGCTAGTGGTCGGGGACTCACAGATACGCAGTATTTT. The chain has TRBV12-5 and TRBJ2-3, with D possibly TRBD2 on 6 matching bases. CDR1 is LGHNT, CDR2 FRNRAP, per germline. Trimming removed 5 bases at V and 2 bases at J, with 8 bases between. CDR3 length: 13 residues.

This clone was counted between two and nine times. The chain links TRBV6-6 to TRBJ1-6; 8 nucleotides agree with TRBD1. The trim removed 6 bases at V and 7 bases at J, leaving 5 bases unmatched. Germline loops: CDR1 MNHNY, CDR2 SVGAGI (reference sequence). This CDR3 is 14 amino acids long. The DNA of the CDR3 is TGTGCCAGCAGGCAGACAGGGGTAAATTCACCCCTCCACTTT. Protein: CASRQTGVNSPLHF.

This clone has only a few counts. J is TRBJ2-7 and V is TRBV7-2, with TRBD1 as a possible D gene (5 bases). The length of the CDR3 is 14 residues. The V gene lost 2 bases and the J gene lost 2 bases, with 10 bases spanning the gap. Germline loops: CDR1 SGHTA, CDR2 FQGNSA. The CDR3 spells CASSLWAGTYEQYF. The CDR3 DNA sequence: TGTGCCAGCAGCTTATGGGCAGGGACCTACGAGCAGTACTTC. Drawing the rest from reference TRBV7-2 and TRBJ2-7, the complete variable domain is GAGVSQSPSNKVTEKGKDVELRCDPISGHTALYWYRQSLGQGLEFLIYFQGNSAPDKSGLPSDRFSAERTGGSVSTLTIQRTQQEDSAVYLCASSLWAGTYEQYFGPGTRLTVT.

The V call is TRBV19, the J call TRBJ2-1; 9 bases map to TRBD2. J lost 5 bases, V lost 4 bases, and 6 bases had no gene match. CDR1 and CDR2 from the germline V gene are LNHDA and SQIVND (reference sequence). This CDR3 comprises 15 residues. In DNA form, the CDR3 reads TGTGCCAGTAGTAAGACTAGCGGCCTCAACAATGAGCAGTTCTTC. Translated: CASSKTSGLNNEQFF.

The chain couples TRBV12-3 or TRBV12-4 to TRBJ2-3; D call uncertain. V lost 1 base to trimming and J lost 4 bases, with 6 bases between them. This CDR3 comprises 13 residues. CDR3 nucleotide sequence: TGTGCCAGCAGTTTAGGGGCCTCAGATACGCAGTATTTT. Protein: CASSLGASDTQYF.

The chain combines TRBV2 with TRBJ1-2; D unresolved. Germline assignment: CDR1 SNHLY and CDR2 FYNNEI. Trimming removed 1 base from V and 13 bases from J, with 10 bases in between. The CDR3 is 11 amino acids. CDR3: CASSEVAPSTF. The CDR3 DNA reads as TGTGCCAGCAGTGAAGTTGCCCCGAGCACCTTC.

The chain is built from TRBV11-2 and TRBJ2-3, with unresolved D. CDR1 SGHAT and CDR2 FQNNGV come from the germline V gene. The V end lost 1 base, the J end lost 3 bases, and 11 bases lay between the germline ends. The CDR3 runs to 15 residues. The CDR3 nucleotides are TGTGCCAGCAGCTTAGTTCCAGAGGAGACAGATACGCAGTATTTT. Amino acids: CASSLVPEETDTQYF.

V gene TRBV7-2 combines with J gene TRBJ2-1; 8 bases fit TRBD2. With 5 bases clipped from V and 12 bases from J, the junction kept 3 bases outside the gene matches. This CDR3 is built from 11 residues. Germline CDR1 and CDR2: SGHTA and FQGNSA. CDR3 sequence reads: CASSEGLGQFF. In DNA form, the CDR3 reads TGTGCCAGCAGCGAGGGACTAGGGCAGTTCTTC.

The genes are TRBV28 and TRBJ2-3; possibly TRBD1 for D (5 bases). Germline V gives CDR1 MDHEN, CDR2 SYDVKM. V lost 3 bases and J 3 bases, leaving 16 bases between the germline ends. The CDR3 spans 16 residues. CDR3 DNA: TGTGCCAGCAGTTTTATTCCCACAGGATTAACAGATACGCAGTATTTT. It specifies CASSFIPTGLTDTQYF.

The chain carries TRBV4-1 and TRBJ2-1; no clear D. This CDR3 contains 16 residues. CDR1 is MGHRA and CDR2 is YSYEKL in the germline V gene. The V end was cut by 0 bases, the J end by 4 bases, with 13 bases between. CDR3 sequence reads: CASSQDYGSPYNEQFF. In DNA form, the CDR3 reads TGCGCCAGCAGCCAAGATTATGGCAGTCCTTACAATGAGCAGTTCTTC.

V is TRBV11-2 and J is TRBJ1-2; unclear D gene. Trimming removed 3 bases from V and 5 bases from J, with 7 bases in between. The V gene's germline CDR1 is SGHAT and CDR2 FQNNGV. CDR3 length: 12 residues. CDR3 coding DNA: TGTGCCAGCAGCTTTGGAGAGTATGGCTACACCTTC. Residues: CASSFGEYGYTF.

The CDR3 protein is CASSQARPRGSTDTQYF. CDR3 nucleotide sequence: TGCGCCAGCAGCCAAGCCCGACCGCGGGGGAGCACAGATACGCAGTATTTT. The J gene is TRBJ2-3, the V gene TRBV4-3; 7 bases are a match to TRBD2. Germline loops: CDR1 LGHNA, CDR2 YSLEER. Trimming cost V 1 base and J 0 bases; bases outside gene matches: 7. CDR3 length: 17 residues.

J is TRBJ2-5 and V is TRBV18; no clear D gene. Germline loops: CDR1 KGHSH, CDR2 LQKENI. The CDR3 runs 13 residues. V was trimmed by 4 bases and J by 5 bases, leaving 11 bases between them. The CDR3 nucleotides read TGTGCCAGCTCACTGGGCAGAAGGGAGACCCAGTACTTC. This gives the protein CASSLGRRETQYF.

The chain has TRBV11-3 and TRBJ2-1, with 7 bases fitting TRBD1. This CDR3 is 15 amino acids long. CDR1 SGHNT and CDR2 YENEEA come from the germline V gene. V trimming: 5 bases; J trimming: 2 bases; junction bases outside the gene matches: 6. In nucleotides, the CDR3 is TGTGCCAGCAGCCCCGGGACAGCAGCCTACAATGAGCAGTTCTTC. It is translated as CASSPGTAAYNEQFF.

The chain has TRBV5-1 and TRBJ2-5; a weak D match, TRBD2 (6 bases). The CDR3 extends over 13 amino acids. Looked up from germline, CDR1 is SGHRS and CDR2 is YFSETQ. Deletions cut 2 bases from V and 2 bases from J, with 7 bases between. The CDR3 DNA follows: TGCGCCAGCAGCTTCGGAGGGCAAGAGACCCAGTACTTC. Amino acids: CASSFGGQETQYF.

This chain connects TRBV2 to TRBJ2-1; D might be TRBD1 (6 bases). CDR1 and CDR2 from the germline V gene are SNHLY and FYNNEI. The CDR3 is 15 amino acids. V lost 3 bases and J lost 0, with 9 bases in between. CDR3 residues: CASSEQGGSYNEQFF. The DNA of the CDR3 is TGTGCCAGCAGTGAGCAAGGGGGCTCCTACAATGAGCAGTTCTTC. Variable domain in full (rest from reference TRBV2 and TRBJ2-1): EPEVTQTPSHQVTQMGQEVILRCVPISNHLYFYWYRQILGQKVEFLVSFYNNEISEKSEIFDDQFSVERPDGSNFTLKIRSTKLEDSAMYFCASSEQGGSYNEQFFGPGTRLTVL.

This chain connects TRBV7-9 to TRBJ2-6; 11 bases align to TRBD2. The V gene's germline CDR1 is SEHNR and CDR2 FQNEAQ (reference sequence). V trimming: 1 base; J trimming: 0 bases; junction bases outside the gene matches: 2. This CDR3 comprises 18 residues. CDR3 DNA: TGTGCCAGCAGCTTAGTGGGACTAGCGGCCTCTGGGGCCAACGTCCTGACTTTC. This gives the protein CASSLVGLAASGANVLTF.

The chain combines TRBV1 with TRBJ2-2; TRBD2, the table's D call, was not compared with the DNA. TRBV1 is termed a pseudogene. This CDR3 has 16 residues. The CDR3 DNA reads as TGCACCAGCAGCCATCCCGGGGGGGGGAACACCGGGGAGCTGTTTTTT. It is translated as CTSSHPGGGNTGELFF.

This clone was seen once. The chain couples TRBV28 to TRBJ1-2; D may be TRBD1 (6 bases). The CDR3 sequence is 14 residues long. Trimming pared 10 bases from V and 5 bases from J, leaving 20 bases between. Germline CDR1 reads MDHEN; CDR2 reads SYDVKM. The CDR3 spells CATFYEGGEYGYTF. CDR3 sequence (DNA): TGTGCCACTTTCTACGAGGGGGGGGAATATGGCTACACCTTC.

V usage is TRBV11-2 and J usage is TRBJ2-2; no reliable D call. CDR1 and CDR2 (germline): SGHAT, FQNNGV. The CDR3 has 14 residues. Trimming cost V 3 bases and J 4 bases, with 9 bases left between them. The CDR3 DNA is TGTGCCAGCAGCTTCAACCCGGTCACCGGGGAGCTGTTTTTT. The encoded protein is CASSFNPVTGELFF.

The chain couples TRBV30 to TRBJ1-6; weak D call: TRBD1 (6 bases). Trimming took 1 base from V and 7 from J, leaving 8 bases between them. The CDR3 loop spans 13 amino acids. From germline, CDR1 is GTSNPN and CDR2 SVGIG (reference sequence). The CDR3 spells CAWSGTENSPLHF. CDR3 DNA: TGTGCCTGGAGTGGGACAGAAAATTCACCCCTCCACTTT.

The chain combines TRBV10-1 with TRBJ2-5, with 7 bases fitting TRBD1. This CDR3 spans 13 amino acids. Germline V gene sequence: CDR1 WNHNN, CDR2 SYGVQD (reference sequence). The ends lost 8 bases at V and 5 bases at J; junction bases unmatched: 8. CDR3 coding DNA: TGCGCCAGCTCGACAGGGTGGAAGGAGACCCAGTACTTC. Its translation is CASSTGWKETQYF.

V gene TRBV21-1 combines with J gene TRBJ2-7; the table's D call, TRBD1, has no DNA check behind it. TRBV21-1 is reported as a pseudogene. This CDR3 contains 16 residues. In nucleotides, the CDR3 is TGTGCCAGCAGTGAGAGGGGACAGGGGGCGTCCTACGAGCAGTACTTC. This gives the protein CASSERGQGASYEQYF.

The chain joins TRBV11-2 to TRBJ2-3; TRBD2 matches 14 bases. Trimming removed 2 bases from V and 6 bases from J; junction bases left unmatched: 7. Germline V gene sequence: CDR1 SGHAT, CDR2 FQNNGV. There are 17 residues in the CDR3. CDR3 sequence: CASSLRTSGGLTDTQYF. CDR3 nucleotide sequence: TGTGCCAGCAGCTTACGGACTAGCGGGGGGCTCACGGATACGCAGTATTTT. The full variable domain, completed using reference TRBV11-2 and TRBJ2-3, is EAGVAQSPRYKIIEKRQSVAFWCNPISGHATLYWYQQILGQGPKLLIQFQNNGVVDDSQLPKDRFSAERLKGVDSTLKIQPAKLEDSAVYLCASSLRTSGGLTDTQYFGPGTRLTVL.

The CDR3 protein is CASSIEGGYGYTF. In DNA form, the CDR3 reads TGTGCCAGTAGTATAGAAGGGGGCTATGGCTACACCTTC. V usage is TRBV19 and J usage is TRBJ1-2; a weak D match, TRBD1 (6 bases). The CDR3 length is 13 residues. Germline loops: CDR1 LNHDA, CDR2 SQIVND (reference sequence). Trimming left V 0 bases short and J 4 bases short, with 6 bases between.

This CDR3 reads CANKGGGNQPQHF. The CDR3 DNA reads as TGTGCCAACAAAGGGGGCGGCAATCAGCCCCAGCATTTT. This chain joins TRBV28 and TRBJ1-5; 7 bases match TRBD1. V shed 10 bases, J shed 2 bases, and the junction held 5 bases outside the gene matches. CDR1 is MDHEN, CDR2 SYDVKM, per germline. The CDR3 has 13 amino acids. Together with reference TRBV28 and TRBJ1-5, the CDR3 gives the full variable domain: DVKVTQSSRYLVKRTGEKVFLECVQDMDHENMFWYRQDPGLGLRLIYFSYDVKMKEKGDIPEGYSVSREKKERFSLILESASTNQTSMYLCANKGGGNQPQHFGDGTRLSIL.